The clone carrying this T cell receptor (beta chain) was picked up many times. The CDR3 is 13 amino acids. With V trimmed by 6 bases and J by 8 bases, 7 bases remained unmatched. This sample stems from a study of regulatory T cells in long-lasting Graves disease. TCR beta libraries were built with iRepertoire HTBI primers and Arm-PCR of CDR3 regions. Using its own MiXCR run on the multiplex PCR reads, TCRdb lists one record per CDR3 protein. The sample includes 300,000 to 400,000 distinct CDR3 sequences, around a sixth of them seen just once. Time point indicated: newly diagnosed GD, antithyroid drugs for less than 3 months. After RNA was extracted from PBMCs, the TCR library was made from it.

The gene calls are TRBV12-3 or TRBV12-4 and TRBJ1-2; 9 bases fit TRBD1. Here the sequenced sample was peripheral blood mononuclear cells (PBMCs), taken at new diagnosis, from a patient treated with antithyroid drugs. The clonotype originates from a female donor with Graves disease. The DNA for the CDR3 is TGTGCCAGCAGCTCTCGACAGGGGGGCGGCTACACCTTC. Amino acids: CASSSRQGGGYTF.